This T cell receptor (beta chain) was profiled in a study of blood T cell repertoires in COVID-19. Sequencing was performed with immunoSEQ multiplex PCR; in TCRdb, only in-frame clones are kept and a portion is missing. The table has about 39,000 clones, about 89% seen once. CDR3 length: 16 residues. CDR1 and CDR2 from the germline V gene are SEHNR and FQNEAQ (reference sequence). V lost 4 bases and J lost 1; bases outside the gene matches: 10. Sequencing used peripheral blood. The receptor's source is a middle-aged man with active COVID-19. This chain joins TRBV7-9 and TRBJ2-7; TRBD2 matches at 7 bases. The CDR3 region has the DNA TGTGCCAGCAGCTCGGTGGTAGGGCGGGGGTCCTACGAGCAGTACTTC. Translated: CASSSVVGRGSYEQYF.